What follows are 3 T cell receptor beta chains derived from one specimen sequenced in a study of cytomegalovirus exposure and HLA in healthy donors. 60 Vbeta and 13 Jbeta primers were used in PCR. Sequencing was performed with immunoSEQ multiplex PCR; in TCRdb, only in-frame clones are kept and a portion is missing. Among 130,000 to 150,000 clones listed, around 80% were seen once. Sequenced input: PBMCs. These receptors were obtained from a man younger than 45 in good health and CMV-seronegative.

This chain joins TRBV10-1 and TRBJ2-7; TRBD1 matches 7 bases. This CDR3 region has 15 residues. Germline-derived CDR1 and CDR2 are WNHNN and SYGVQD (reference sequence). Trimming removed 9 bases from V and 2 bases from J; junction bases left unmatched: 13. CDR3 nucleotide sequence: TGCGCCAGTCCACAAAATCAGGGGGATGCCTACGAGCAGTACTTC. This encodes CASPQNQGDAYEQYF.

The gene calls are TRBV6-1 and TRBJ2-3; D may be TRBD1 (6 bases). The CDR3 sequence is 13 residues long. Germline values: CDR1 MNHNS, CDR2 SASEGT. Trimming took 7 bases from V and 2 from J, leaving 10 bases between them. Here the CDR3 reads CASNRVPTDTQYF. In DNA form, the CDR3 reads TGTGCCAGCAACAGGGTCCCCACAGATACGCAGTATTTT.

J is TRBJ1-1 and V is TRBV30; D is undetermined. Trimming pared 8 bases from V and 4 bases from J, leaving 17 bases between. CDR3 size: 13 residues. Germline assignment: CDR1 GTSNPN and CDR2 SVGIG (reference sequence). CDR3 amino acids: CAGTTGWGTEAFF. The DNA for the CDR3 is TGTGCCGGAACCACGGGGTGGGGCACTGAAGCTTTCTTT.